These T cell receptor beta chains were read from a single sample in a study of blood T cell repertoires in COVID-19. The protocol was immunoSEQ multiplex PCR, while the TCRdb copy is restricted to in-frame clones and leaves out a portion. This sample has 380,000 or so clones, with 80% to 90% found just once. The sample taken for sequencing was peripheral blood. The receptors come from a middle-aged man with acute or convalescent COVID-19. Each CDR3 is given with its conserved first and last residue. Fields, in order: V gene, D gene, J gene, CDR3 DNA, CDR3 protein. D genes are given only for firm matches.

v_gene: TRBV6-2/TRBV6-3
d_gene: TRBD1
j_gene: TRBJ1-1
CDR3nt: TGTGCCAGCAGCCGCGAAACAGGGGGCAAACCGAACACTGAAGCTTTCTTT
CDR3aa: CASSRETGGKPNTEAFF

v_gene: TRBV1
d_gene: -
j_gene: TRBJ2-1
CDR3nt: TGCACCAGCAGCCAAGCAAGGACCGGGACTCCCCACCCTAGCGACAATGAGCAGTTCTTC
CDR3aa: CTSSQARTGTPHPSDNEQFF

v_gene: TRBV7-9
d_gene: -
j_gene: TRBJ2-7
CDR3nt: TGTGCCAGCAGCCCAGGTCCCCTGACGTCCTACGAGCAGTACTTC
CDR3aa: CASSPGPLTSYEQYF

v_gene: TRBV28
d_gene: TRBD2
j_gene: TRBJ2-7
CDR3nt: TGTGCCAGCAGCCCCCCGGGGGGGCTTTTCGAGCAGTACTTC
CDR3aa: CASSPPGGLFEQYF

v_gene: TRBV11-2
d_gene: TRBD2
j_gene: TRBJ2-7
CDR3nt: TGTGCCAGCAGCCTTGGGGGGGGACTAGCCTTCGACGAGCAGTACTTC
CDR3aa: CASSLGGGLAFDEQYF

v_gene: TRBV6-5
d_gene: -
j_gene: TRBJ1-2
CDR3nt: TGTGCCAGCAGCAAAGCGGGACGGATAAACGGCTACACCTTC
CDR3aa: CASSKAGRINGYTF

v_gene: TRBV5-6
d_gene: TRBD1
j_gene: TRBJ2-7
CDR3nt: TGTGCCAGCAGCTTGTTCCCGGGACAGGGACACGAGCAGTACTTC
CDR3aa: CASSLFPGQGHEQYF

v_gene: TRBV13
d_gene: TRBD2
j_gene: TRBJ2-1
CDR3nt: TGTGCCAGCAGCCGACTAGCGGGCAGAGAGAGCTCCTACAATGAGCAGTTCTTC
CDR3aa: CASSRLAGRESSYNEQFF

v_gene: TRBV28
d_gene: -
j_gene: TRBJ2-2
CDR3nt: TGTGCCAGCAGACTCCCCCCCACCGGGGAGCTGTTTTTT
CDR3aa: CASRLPPTGELFF

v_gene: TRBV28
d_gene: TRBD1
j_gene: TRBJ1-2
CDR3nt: TGTGCCATCCGGACAGGGACCTATGGCTATGGCTACACCTTC
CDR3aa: CAIRTGTYGYGYTF